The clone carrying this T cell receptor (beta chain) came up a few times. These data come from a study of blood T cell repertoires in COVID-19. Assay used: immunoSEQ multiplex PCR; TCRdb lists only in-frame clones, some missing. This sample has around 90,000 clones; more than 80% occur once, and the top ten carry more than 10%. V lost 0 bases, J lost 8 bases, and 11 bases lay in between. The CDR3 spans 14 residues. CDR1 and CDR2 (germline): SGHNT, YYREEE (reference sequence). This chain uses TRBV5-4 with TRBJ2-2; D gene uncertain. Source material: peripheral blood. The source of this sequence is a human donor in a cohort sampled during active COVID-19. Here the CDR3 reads CASSLDSSSGELFF. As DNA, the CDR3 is TGTGCCAGCAGCTTGGACAGCTCATCGGGGGAGCTGTTTTTT.